This T cell receptor beta chain was observed in a study of T cell changes during pregnancy in multiple sclerosis. Libraries were prepared by immunoSEQ multiplex PCR; TCRdb keeps only in-frame clonotypes and omits some of them. Of more than 55,000 clones in the sample, 75% to 95% were seen once. The CDR3 sequence is 18 residues long. Trimming cost V 3 bases and J 8 bases; bases outside gene matches: 19. CDR1 SGHNT and CDR2 YENEEA come from the germline V gene. This clone appeared once. This specimen was peripheral blood, taken after pregnancy. The chain joins TRBV11-3 to TRBJ1-1; TRBD1 matches 9 bases. The receptor was isolated from a female donor in good health, enrolled as a control in a pregnancy study. CDR3 DNA sequence: TGTGCCAGCAGCTTCGGGACAGGGCGACTGAGGGGGACCATCGAAGCTTTCTTT. This sequence encodes CASSFGTGRLRGTIEAFF.